This T cell receptor (beta chain) originates from a study of T cell repertoires in cytomegalovirus infection. Study results and caveats: HLA-C-restricted TCR beta clonotypes specific for CMV led the ex vivo response.

TCRdb itself ran the reads through MiXCR, one entry per CDR3 protein. This sample yields roughly 150,000 distinct CDR3 sequences, of which 23% are seen a single time; about a tenth belongs to the top ten. The V gene's germline CDR1 is SSHAT and CDR2 FNYEAQ (reference sequence). This CDR3 has 14 amino acids. This clonotype has ten or more counts. Its antigen is not identified. One junction end does not reproduce the germline sequence, and a read error may be involved. The source material was PBMCs. The clonotype was recovered from a human donor in good health (CMV status not recorded). Some clones in this sample may be carry-over from other donors' samples. The chain links TRBV7-7 to TRBJ2-2; TRBD1 is a possible D gene (5 bases). This CDR3 reads CASSLSRGTGELFF. DNA of the CDR3: TGTGCTAGCAGCCTATCTAGGGGCACCGGGGAGCTGTTTTTT.